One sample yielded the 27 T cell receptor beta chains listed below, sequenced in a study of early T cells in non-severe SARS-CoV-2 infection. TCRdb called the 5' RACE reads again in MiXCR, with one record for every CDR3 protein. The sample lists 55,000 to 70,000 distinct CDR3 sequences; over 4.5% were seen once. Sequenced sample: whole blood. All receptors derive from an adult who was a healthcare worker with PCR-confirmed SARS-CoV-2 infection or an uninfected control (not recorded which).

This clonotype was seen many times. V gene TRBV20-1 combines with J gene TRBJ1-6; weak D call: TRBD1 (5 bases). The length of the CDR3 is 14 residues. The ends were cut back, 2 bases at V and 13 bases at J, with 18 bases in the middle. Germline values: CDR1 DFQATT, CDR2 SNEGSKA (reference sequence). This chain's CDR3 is CSARKDGTKAPLHF. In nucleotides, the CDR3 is TGCAGTGCTAGAAAGGACGGGACGAAGGCGCCCCTCCACTTT.

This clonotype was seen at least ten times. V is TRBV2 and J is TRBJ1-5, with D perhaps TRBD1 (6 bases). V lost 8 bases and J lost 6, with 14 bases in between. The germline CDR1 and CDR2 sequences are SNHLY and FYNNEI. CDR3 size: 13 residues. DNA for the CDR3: TGTGCCAGCTGTACAGGGCTTATTCAGCCCCAGCATTTT. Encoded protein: CASCTGLIQPQHF.

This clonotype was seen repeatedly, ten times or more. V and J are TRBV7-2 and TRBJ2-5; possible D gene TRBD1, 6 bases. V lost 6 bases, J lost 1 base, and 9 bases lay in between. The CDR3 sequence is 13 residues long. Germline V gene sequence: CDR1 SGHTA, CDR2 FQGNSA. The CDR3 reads CASSYRVQETQYF. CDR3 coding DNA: TGTGCCAGCAGTTACAGGGTCCAAGAGACCCAGTACTTC.

The CDR3 loop reads CASSLPGGIQYF. The CDR3 DNA is TGTGCCAGCAGCTTACCGGGTGGTATACAGTATTTT. The V gene is TRBV7-3, the J gene TRBJ2-3; no clear D. Germline V gene sequence: CDR1 SGHTA, CDR2 FQGTGA. This CDR3 is 12 amino acids long. Trimming shortened V by 2 bases and J by 12 bases, and 12 bases separated the two germline ends.

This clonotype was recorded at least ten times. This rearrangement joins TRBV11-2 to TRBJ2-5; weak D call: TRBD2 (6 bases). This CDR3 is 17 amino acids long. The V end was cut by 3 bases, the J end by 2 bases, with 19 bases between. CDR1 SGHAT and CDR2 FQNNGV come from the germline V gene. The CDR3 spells CASSFRGPGGIQETQYF. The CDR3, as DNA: TGTGCCAGCAGCTTTAGAGGGCCCGGCGGGATTCAAGAGACCCAGTACTTC.

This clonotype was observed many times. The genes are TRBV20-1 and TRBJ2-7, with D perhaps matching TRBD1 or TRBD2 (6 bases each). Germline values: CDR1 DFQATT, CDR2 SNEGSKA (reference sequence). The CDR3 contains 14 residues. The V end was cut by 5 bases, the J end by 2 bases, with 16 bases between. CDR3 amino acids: CSALRGVGPYEQYF. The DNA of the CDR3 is TGCAGTGCTTTAAGGGGGGTCGGACCCTACGAGCAGTACTTC.

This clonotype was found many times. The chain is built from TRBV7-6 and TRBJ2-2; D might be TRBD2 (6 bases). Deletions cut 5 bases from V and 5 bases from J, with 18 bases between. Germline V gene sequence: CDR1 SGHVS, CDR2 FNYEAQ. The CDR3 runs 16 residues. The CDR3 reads CASSLGLGGRTGELFF. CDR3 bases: TGTGCCAGCAGCCTTGGCCTGGGGGGACGGACCGGGGAGCTGTTTTTT.

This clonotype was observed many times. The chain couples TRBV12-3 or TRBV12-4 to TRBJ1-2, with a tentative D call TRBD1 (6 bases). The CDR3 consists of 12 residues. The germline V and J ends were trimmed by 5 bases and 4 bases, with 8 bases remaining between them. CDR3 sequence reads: CASSGTRYGYTF. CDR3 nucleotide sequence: TGTGCCAGCAGTGGGACACGCTATGGCTACACCTTC.

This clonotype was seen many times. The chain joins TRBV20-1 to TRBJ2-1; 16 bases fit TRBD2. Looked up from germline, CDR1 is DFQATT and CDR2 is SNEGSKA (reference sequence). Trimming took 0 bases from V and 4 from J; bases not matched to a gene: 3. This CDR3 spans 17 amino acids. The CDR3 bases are TGCAGTGCTAGAGATGGGACTAGCGGGAGGGGGTACAATGAGCAGTTCTTC. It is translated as CSARDGTSGRGYNEQFF.

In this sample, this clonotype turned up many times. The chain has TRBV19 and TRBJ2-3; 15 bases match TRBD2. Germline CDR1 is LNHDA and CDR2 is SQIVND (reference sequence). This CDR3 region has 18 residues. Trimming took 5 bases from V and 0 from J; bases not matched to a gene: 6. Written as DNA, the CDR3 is TGTGCCAGTAGTCGGACTAGCGGGGGGGCCGGGAGCACAGATACGCAGTATTTT. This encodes CASSRTSGGAGSTDTQYF.

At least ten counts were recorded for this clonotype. In DNA form, the CDR3 reads TGCGCCAGCAGGCGCGAAACAGGGAAAATGAACACTGAAGCTTTCTTT. It codes for CASRRETGKMNTEAFF. This chain joins TRBV5-1 and TRBJ1-1; maybe TRBD1 (6 bases). Germline lookup yields CDR1 SGHRS and CDR2 YFSETQ. This CDR3 is 16 amino acids long. V lost 5 bases, J lost 0 bases, and 17 bases lay in between.

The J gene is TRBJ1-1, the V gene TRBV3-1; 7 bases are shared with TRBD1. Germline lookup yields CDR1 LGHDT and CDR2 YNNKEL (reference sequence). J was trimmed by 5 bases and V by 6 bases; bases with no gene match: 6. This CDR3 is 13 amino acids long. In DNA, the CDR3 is TGTGCCAGCAGACAGGGGAGGTTGACTGAAGCTTTCTTT. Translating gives CASRQGRLTEAFF.

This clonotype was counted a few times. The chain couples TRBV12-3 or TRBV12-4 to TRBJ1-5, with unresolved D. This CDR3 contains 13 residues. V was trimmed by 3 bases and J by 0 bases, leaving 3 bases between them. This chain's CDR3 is CASSFNSNQPQHF. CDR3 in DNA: TGTGCCAGCAGTTTCAATAGCAATCAGCCCCAGCATTTT.

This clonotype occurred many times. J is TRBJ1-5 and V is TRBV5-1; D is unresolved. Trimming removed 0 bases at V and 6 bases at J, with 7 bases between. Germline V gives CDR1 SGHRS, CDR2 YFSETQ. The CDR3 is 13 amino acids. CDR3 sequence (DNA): TGCGCCAGCAGCTTGGACGGGAGTCAGCCCCAGCATTTT. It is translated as CASSLDGSQPQHF.

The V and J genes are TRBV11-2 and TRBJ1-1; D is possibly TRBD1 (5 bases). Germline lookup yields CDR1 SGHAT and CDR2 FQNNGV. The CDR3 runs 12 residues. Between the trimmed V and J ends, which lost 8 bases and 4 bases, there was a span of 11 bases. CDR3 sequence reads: CASGQGGTEAFF. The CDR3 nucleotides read TGTGCCAGCGGTCAGGGAGGCACTGAAGCTTTCTTT.

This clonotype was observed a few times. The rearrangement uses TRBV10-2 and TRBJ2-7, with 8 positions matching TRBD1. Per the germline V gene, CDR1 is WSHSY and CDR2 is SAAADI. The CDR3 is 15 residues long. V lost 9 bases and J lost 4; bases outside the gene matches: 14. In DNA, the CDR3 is TGCGCCAGTGGACCCGCCCCCGGACAGGGTTACGAGCAGTACTTC. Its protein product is CASGPAPGQGYEQYF.

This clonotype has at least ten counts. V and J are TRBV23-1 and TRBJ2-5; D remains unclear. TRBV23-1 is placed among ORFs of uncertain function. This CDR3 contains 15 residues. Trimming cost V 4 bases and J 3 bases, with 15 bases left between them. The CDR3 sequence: CASSPGRASEETQYF. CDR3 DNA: TGCGCCAGCAGTCCCGGAAGGGCCAGCGAAGAGACCCAGTACTTC.

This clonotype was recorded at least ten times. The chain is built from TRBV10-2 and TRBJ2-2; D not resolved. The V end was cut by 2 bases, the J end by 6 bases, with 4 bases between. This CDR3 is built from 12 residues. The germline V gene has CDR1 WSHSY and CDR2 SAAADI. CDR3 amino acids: CASSERSGELFF. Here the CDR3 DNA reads TGCGCCAGCAGTGAGAGATCCGGGGAGCTGTTTTTT.

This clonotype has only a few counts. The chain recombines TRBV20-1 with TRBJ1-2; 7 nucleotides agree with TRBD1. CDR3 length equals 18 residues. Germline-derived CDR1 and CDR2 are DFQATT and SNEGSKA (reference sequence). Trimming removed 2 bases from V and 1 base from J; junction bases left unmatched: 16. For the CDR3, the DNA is TGCAGTGCTAGACATATCGACAGGGTTCGTCTCAGTAACTATGGCTACACCTTC. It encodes CSARHIDRVRLSNYGYTF.

The CDR3 here is CASSRTENQPQHF. The CDR3 bases are TGTGCCAGCAGTAGGACCGAGAATCAGCCCCAGCATTTT. The V and J genes are TRBV12-3 or TRBV12-4 and TRBJ1-5; D is ambiguous. There are 13 residues in the CDR3. V lost 5 bases to trimming and J lost 4 bases, with 9 bases between them.

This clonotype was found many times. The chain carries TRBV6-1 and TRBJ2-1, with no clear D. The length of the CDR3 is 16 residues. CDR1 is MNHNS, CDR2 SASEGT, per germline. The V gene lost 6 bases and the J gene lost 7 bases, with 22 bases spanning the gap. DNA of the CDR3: TGTGCCAGCAGGACATCCCACCTCACCTCCTTGAATGAGCAGTTCTTC. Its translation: CASRTSHLTSLNEQFF.

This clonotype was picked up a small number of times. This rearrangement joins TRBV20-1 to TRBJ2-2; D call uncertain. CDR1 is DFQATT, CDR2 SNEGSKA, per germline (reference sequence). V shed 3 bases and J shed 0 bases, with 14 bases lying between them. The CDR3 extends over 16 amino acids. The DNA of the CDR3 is TGCAGTGCTAGTCAGGCCTCGGGTGCGAACACCGGGGAGCTGTTTTTT. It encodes CSASQASGANTGELFF.

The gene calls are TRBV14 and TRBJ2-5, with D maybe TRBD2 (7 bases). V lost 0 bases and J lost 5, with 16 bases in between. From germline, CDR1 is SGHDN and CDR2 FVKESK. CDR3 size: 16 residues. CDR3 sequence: CASSQDPAGALETQYF. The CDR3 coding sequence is TGTGCCAGCAGCCAAGACCCCGCGGGGGCCCTCGAGACCCAGTACTTC.

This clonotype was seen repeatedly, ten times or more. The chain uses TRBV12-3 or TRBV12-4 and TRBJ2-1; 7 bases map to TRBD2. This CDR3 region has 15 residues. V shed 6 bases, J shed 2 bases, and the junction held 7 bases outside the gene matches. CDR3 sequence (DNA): TGTGCCAGCAGCCTTGGGAGGGCGACCTACAATGAGCAGTTCTTC. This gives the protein CASSLGRATYNEQFF.

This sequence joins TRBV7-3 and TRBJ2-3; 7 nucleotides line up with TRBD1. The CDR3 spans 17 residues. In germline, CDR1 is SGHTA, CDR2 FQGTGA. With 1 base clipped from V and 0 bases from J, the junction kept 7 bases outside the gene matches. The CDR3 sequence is CASSLSNRQGSTDTQYF. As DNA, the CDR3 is TGTGCCAGCAGCTTAAGTAATCGACAGGGAAGCACAGATACGCAGTATTTT.

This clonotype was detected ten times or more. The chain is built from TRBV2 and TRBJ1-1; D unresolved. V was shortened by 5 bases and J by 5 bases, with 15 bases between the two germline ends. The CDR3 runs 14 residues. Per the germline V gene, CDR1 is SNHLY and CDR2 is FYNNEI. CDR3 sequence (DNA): TGTGCCAGCAGTTCTGATTCGGGGTATACTGAAGCTTTCTTT. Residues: CASSSDSGYTEAFF.

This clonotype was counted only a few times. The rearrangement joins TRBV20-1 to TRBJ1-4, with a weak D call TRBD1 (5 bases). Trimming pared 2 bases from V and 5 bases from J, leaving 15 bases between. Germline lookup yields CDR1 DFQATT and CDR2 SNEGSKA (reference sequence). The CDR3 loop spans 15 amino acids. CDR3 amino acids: CSARSPAQGNEKLFF. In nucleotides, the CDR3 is TGCAGTGCTAGATCCCCAGCGCAGGGAAATGAAAAACTGTTTTTT.